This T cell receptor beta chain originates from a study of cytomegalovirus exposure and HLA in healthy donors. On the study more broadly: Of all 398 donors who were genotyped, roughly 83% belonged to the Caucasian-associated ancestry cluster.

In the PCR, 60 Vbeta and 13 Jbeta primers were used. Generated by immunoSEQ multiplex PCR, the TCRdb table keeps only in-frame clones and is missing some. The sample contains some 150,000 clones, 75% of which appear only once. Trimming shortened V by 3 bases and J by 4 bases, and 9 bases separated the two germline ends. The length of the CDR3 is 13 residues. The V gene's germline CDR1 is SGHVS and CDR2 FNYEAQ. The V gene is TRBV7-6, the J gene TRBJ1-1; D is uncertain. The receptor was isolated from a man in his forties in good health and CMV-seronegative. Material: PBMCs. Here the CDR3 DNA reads TGTGCCAGCAGCTTGAGGTCAGCCACTGAAGCTTTCTTT. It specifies CASSLRSATEAFF. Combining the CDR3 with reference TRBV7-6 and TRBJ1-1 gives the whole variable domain GAGVSQSPRYKVTKRGQDVALRCDPISGHVSLYWYRQALGQGPEFLTYFNYEAQQDKSGLPNDRFSAERPEGSISTLTIQRTEQRDSAMYRCASSLRSATEAFFGQGTRLTVV.